This TCR beta chain derives from a study of T cell repertoires in cytomegalovirus infection. Study in general: Researchers turned to recently identified HLA-C-restricted CMV epitopes as well as well-studied HLA-B-restricted ones. Both CMV infection and a matching HLA type were indicated by public TCR beta signatures.

V was pared by 3 bases and J by 6 bases, with 8 bases of the junction left unmatched. The V gene's germline CDR1 is SGDLS and CDR2 YYNGEE. The CDR3 has 14 amino acids. Findings and limits, study-wide: Dominant in the ex vivo response were TCR beta clonotypes restricted by HLA-C and specific for CMV. The cumulative frequency of public TCR beta families distinguished individuals who carried CMV together with the relevant HLA.

One entry per CDR3 protein, called by TCRdb with MiXCR from the reads. Of roughly 180,000 distinct CDR3 sequences in the sample, roughly 21% were seen once. Turning to this clonotype: Its antigen remains unidentified.

The sample consisted of CD8+ T cells from cultured PBMCs, taken from culture after CMV antigen stimulation. The clonotype originates from a human donor in good health (CMV status not recorded). Some clones in this sample may be carry-over from other donors' samples. The chain combines TRBV9 with TRBJ1-2, with TRBD1 identical over 7 bases. CDR3 DNA sequence: TGTGCCAGCAGCGGTAGGAGAACAGGGGATGGCTACACCTTC. It yields the protein CASSGRRTGDGYTF.